Listed below are T cell receptor beta chains from one sample, sequenced in a study of blood T cell repertoires in COVID-19. The assay was immunoSEQ multiplex PCR, and TCRdb's table has in-frame clones only and misses some. The table lists tens of thousands of clones, around 90% of them singletons, with 8% to 9% in the top ten. The sequencing input was peripheral blood. Receptor source: a man between 65 and 80 years old with active or convalescent COVID-19. Both conserved end residues are part of each CDR3. A D gene is named only where the DNA matches it firmly. Clone size appears in some rows only: once, few, many, or a class for an expanded clone.

>TRBV10-1|.|TRBJ2-2|.|14
CASRANQNTGELFF
TGCGCCAGCAGGGCAAACCAGAACACCGGGGAGCTGTTTTTT
>TRBV7-8|.|TRBJ2-5|TRBD2|15
CASSLKRERQETQYF
TGTGCCAGCAGCTTAAAGCGGGAAAGACAAGAGACCCAGTACTTC
>TRBV5-1|.|TRBJ2-1|TRBD2|17
CASSLTGGLAVYNEQFF
TGCGCCAGCAGCTTGACCGGAGGACTAGCGGTTTACAATGAGCAGTTCTTC
>TRBV6-5|.|TRBJ1-3|.|16
CASSYSNRVSGNTIYF
TGTGCCAGCAGTTACTCGAATCGCGTCTCTGGAAACACCATATATTTT
>TRBV11-2|.|TRBJ1-2|.|13
CASSIDTNYGYTF
TGTGCCAGCAGCATTGACACAAACTATGGCTACACCTTC
>TRBV3-1/TRBV3-2|.|TRBJ1-2|.|15
CASSQSRTTNYGYTF
TGTGCCAGCAGCCAATCCCGGACAACTAACTATGGCTACACCTTC
>TRBV9|.|TRBJ1-2|TRBD1|15
CASSFGTGGEGGYTF
TGTGCCAGCAGCTTCGGGACAGGGGGGGAAGGTGGCTACACCTTC
>TRBV7-9|.|TRBJ2-1|.|12
CASSFNRGGQFF
TGTGCCAGCAGCTTTAACAGGGGGGGACAGTTCTTC
>TRBV24-1|.|TRBJ2-2|TRBD2|14
CATASSGKNGELFF
TGTGCCACCGCCTCTAGCGGGAAGAACGGGGAGCTGTTTTTT
>TRBV19|once|TRBJ2-2|TRBD1|15
CASSIGTGGPGELFF
TGTGCCAGTAGTATAGGGACAGGGGGACCCGGGGAGCTGTTTTTT
>TRBV5-1|.|TRBJ1-1|.|14
CASSSRTANTEAFF
TGCGCCAGCAGCTCAAGGACAGCGAACACTGAAGCTTTCTTT
>TRBV19|once|TRBJ2-2|.|14
CASKDTGHTGELFF
TGTGCCAGTAAGGACACAGGTCACACCGGGGAGCTGTTTTTT
>TRBV6-1|.|TRBJ2-1|.|17
CASSEKGASGSPNEQFF
TGTGCCAGCAGTGAAAAGGGGGCTAGCGGGTCCCCGAATGAGCAGTTCTTC
>TRBV5-4|.|TRBJ2-3|TRBD2|15
CASSFGGRADDTQYF
TGTGCCAGCAGCTTCGGAGGGAGGGCCGATGATACGCAGTATTTT
>TRBV7-8|.|TRBJ2-7|.|13
CASSQTGFDEQYF
TGTGCCAGCAGCCAAACAGGGTTCGACGAGCAGTACTTC
>TRBV4-1|.|TRBJ2-7|.|16
CASSFSGGTISYEQYF
TGCGCCAGCAGCTTCTCAGGCGGGACCATCTCCTACGAGCAGTACTTC
>TRBV19|.|TRBJ1-1|.|16
CASKSPGTPSNTEAFF
TGTGCCAGTAAATCCCCCGGGACACCTTCGAACACTGAAGCTTTCTTT
>TRBV9|once|TRBJ1-3|TRBD1|15
CASSEGTGDGNTIYF
TGTGCCAGCAGCGAAGGGACAGGGGATGGAAACACCATATATTTT
>TRBV19|.|TRBJ2-7|.|13
CASSITSDYEQYF
TGTGCCAGTAGTATCACGTCAGACTACGAGCAGTACTTC
>TRBV18|.|TRBJ1-6|.|15
CASSPGSPGDSPLHF
TGTGCCAGCTCACCAGGGAGCCCGGGGGATTCACCCCTCCACTTT
>TRBV12-3/TRBV12-4|.|TRBJ1-5|.|13
CASSLRSNQPQHF
TGTGCCAGCAGTTTACGTAGCAATCAGCCCCAGCATTTT
>TRBV5-1|.|TRBJ1-2|TRBD1|13
CASSLQGLVRYTF
TGCGCCAGCAGCTTACAGGGGCTGGTACGCTACACCTTC
>TRBV3-1/TRBV3-2|.|TRBJ2-2|.|12
CASSHPPGELFF
TGTGCCAGCAGCCACCCTCCCGGGGAGCTGTTTTTT
>TRBV29-1|.|TRBJ2-5|.|11
CSVLTGETQYF
TGCAGCGTTCTAACAGGAGAGACCCAGTACTTC